This T cell receptor (beta chain) was sequenced during a study of patients and donors after allogeneic stem cell transplantation (dated by TCRdb to about 2020). Receptor libraries were prepared by RT-PCR. Data came from a NextSeq 550. In TCRdb, the public reads were trimmed at Q25 with fastp and aligned with MiXCR, with productive beta chains retained. One record per CDR3 amino acid sequence lists the most common genes and DNA. The sample table shows about a million distinct CDR3 sequences, and more than 15% are seen once. Jointly, the top ten make up roughly 6.4% of the sample. CDR1 LGHNA and CDR2 YSLEER are derived from the germline V gene. The CDR3 sequence holds 19 residues, the cysteine and phenylalanine included. Just the 57-base CDR3 DNA is kept, in frame starting at base 1. V lost 4 bases and J lost 5 bases, and the count of bases not matched to a germline gene is 15. As concerns this clonotype: No cognate antigen has been identified for it. Base qualities are missing; no much larger clone stands one base away.

Sequencing was done on a sample of blood, either unsorted or a sorted T cell fraction (not recorded which). The source is a human donor who was either an allogeneic HSCT recipient or a stem cell or donor lymphocyte infusion donor (not recorded which). It is not recorded whose cells these are; they may come from a transplant donor. The chain uses TRBV4-3 and TRBJ2-3; 13 junctional bases match TRBD2. The encoded CDR3 is CASSLTGTSGALREDTQYF. The DNA is as follows: TGCGCCAGCAGCCTAACCGGGACTAGCGGGGCCTTGCGGGAAGATACGCAGTATTTT.